A single sample is the source of the 20 T cell receptor beta chains below, sequenced in a study of blood T cell repertoires in COVID-19. The repertoire was sequenced with immunoSEQ multiplex PCR; TCRdb's copy has only in-frame clones and lacks some. This repertoire shows around 55,000 clones, less than 95% found once; its top ten account for approximately 6.2%. The specimen was peripheral blood. These TCRs come from a man aged 40-49 years with acute or convalescent COVID-19.

This clone appeared a single time. The V and J genes are TRBV6-8 and TRBJ2-7; D is unclear. This CDR3 has 17 residues. With 7 bases removed from V and 0 bases from J, the gap between germline ends came to 22 bases. Germline V gene sequence: CDR1 MNHGY, CDR2 SAAAGT. CDR3 region: CASIRAPRSLSSYEQYF. CDR3 sequence (DNA): TGTGCCAGCATCCGCGCCCCGCGCTCCCTTAGCTCCTACGAGCAGTACTTC.

This clone was seen a single time. The rearrangement uses TRBV24-1 and TRBJ2-1, with 9 positions matching TRBD2. This CDR3 spans 17 amino acids. Germline values: CDR1 KGHDR, CDR2 SFDVKD. V shed 4 bases and J 4 bases; nucleotides not matched to a gene: 10. The DNA of the CDR3 is TGTGCCACCAGTGAAAATGTAGCGGGAGTGAAGTACAATGAGCAGTTCTTC. Translating gives CATSENVAGVKYNEQFF.

The rearrangement uses TRBV7-2 and TRBJ1-2; TRBD1 is a possible D gene (5 bases). CDR1 SGHTA and CDR2 FQGNSA come from the germline V gene. Trimming removed 1 base from V and 3 bases from J, with 9 bases in between. The length of the CDR3 is 14 residues. This CDR3 reads CASSLVGGDYGYTF. CDR3 coding DNA: TGTGCCAGCAGCTTAGTGGGGGGTGACTATGGCTACACCTTC.

The rearrangement uses TRBV3-1 (or the pseudogene TRBV3-2) and TRBJ2-5; 10 bases agree with TRBD2. Losses at the gene ends were 0 bases for V and 1 base for J; bases not matched to a gene: 2. Germline CDR1 reads LGHDT; CDR2 reads YNNKEL (reference sequence). The CDR3 contains 16 residues. The CDR3 reads CASSQDRLAGQETQYF. The DNA for the CDR3 is TGTGCCAGCAGCCAAGATAGACTAGCGGGCCAAGAGACCCAGTACTTC.

The gene calls are TRBV24-1 and TRBJ1-2; 9 positions agree with TRBD1. Trimming removed 3 bases from V and 8 bases from J; junction bases left unmatched: 6. The CDR3 length is 14 residues. Germline CDR1 KGHDR, CDR2 SFDVKD. The CDR3 sequence is CATSDRQGGYGYTF. The CDR3 region has the DNA TGTGCCACCAGTGATAGACAGGGGGGGTACGGCTACACCTTC.

This sequence joins TRBV9 and TRBJ1-2, with 9 bases identical to TRBD1. The CDR3 is 15 residues long. With 3 bases clipped from V and 7 bases from J, the junction kept 10 bases outside the gene matches. CDR1 SGDLS and CDR2 YYNGEE come from the germline V gene. The CDR3 nucleotides are TGTGCCAGCAGCGGCGACACAGGGGGCGCGTTTGGCTACACCTTC. Translated: CASSGDTGGAFGYTF. The complete variable domain, with remaining parts taken from reference TRBV9 and TRBJ1-2, reads DSGVTQTPKHLITATGQRVTLRCSPRSGDLSVYWYQQSLDQGLQFLIQYYNGEERAKGNILERFSAQQFPDLHSELNLSSLELGDSALYFCASSGDTGGAFGYTFGSGTRLTVV.

This clone was counted once. The chain recombines TRBV5-4 with TRBJ2-6; maybe TRBD1 (6 bases). The CDR3 covers 17 residues. Germline V CDR1 and CDR2: SGHNT, YYREEE (reference sequence). V was cut by 4 bases and J by 0 bases, with 14 bases left in between. The CDR3 DNA reads as TGTGCCAGCAGCGCCAAATACAGGGACTCTGGGGCCAACGTCCTGACTTTC. Translated, it gives CASSAKYRDSGANVLTF. Combining the CDR3 with reference TRBV5-4 and TRBJ2-6 gives the whole variable domain ETGVTQSPTHLIKTRGQQVTLRCSSQSGHNTVSWYQQALGQGPQFIFQYYREEENGRGNFPPRFSGLQFPNYSSELNVNALELDDSALYLCASSAKYRDSGANVLTFGAGSRLTVL.

The chain uses TRBV19 and TRBJ1-1; TRBD1 matches 7 bases. Germline V CDR1 and CDR2: LNHDA, SQIVND (reference sequence). This CDR3 is built from 15 residues. Trimming removed 2 bases from V and 5 bases from J; junction bases left unmatched: 8. CDR3 bases: TGTGCCAGTAGTATAATAGGAGGGGGCAGGACTGAAGCTTTCTTT. Its protein is CASSIIGGGRTEAFF.

This clone has a handful of counts. This chain uses TRBV2 with TRBJ1-5; no definite D call. The length of the CDR3 is 12 residues. Germline V gives CDR1 SNHLY, CDR2 FYNNEI. Trimming took off 6 bases at V and 2 bases at J, with 5 bases between the two ends. CDR3 in DNA: TGTGCCAGCAGAGAGGGCAATCAGCCCCAGCATTTT. It codes for CASREGNQPQHF.

This clone was seen a handful of times. V is TRBV6-1 and J is TRBJ2-7; TRBD1 matches at 9 bases. The CDR3 sequence is 16 residues long. Trimming took 1 base from V and 3 from J; bases not matched to a gene: 7. CDR1 is MNHNS, CDR2 SASEGT, per germline. The CDR3 sequence: CASSEVFGDRDYEQYF. Written as DNA, the CDR3 is TGTGCCAGCAGTGAAGTGTTTGGGGACAGGGACTACGAGCAGTACTTC.

This clone was observed once. The chain uses TRBV4-1 and TRBJ2-5, with TRBD1 matching over 8 bases. The CDR3 length is 18 residues. V shed 4 bases, J shed 4 bases, and the junction held 17 bases outside the gene matches. Germline values: CDR1 MGHRA, CDR2 YSYEKL. For the CDR3, the DNA is TGCGCCAGCAGCCTTTACCCGATGCTGACAGGGGACGGAGAGACCCAGTACTTC. As protein: CASSLYPMLTGDGETQYF.

The J gene is TRBJ2-2, the V gene TRBV11-2, with D tentatively TRBD2 (5 bases). From germline, CDR1 is SGHAT and CDR2 FQNNGV. This CDR3 region has 16 residues. V was trimmed by 5 bases and J by 5 bases, leaving 18 bases between them. CDR3 coding DNA: TGTGCCAGCAGCCCCCTCGCAGAGGGTTTGACCGGGGAGCTGTTTTTT. Its translation: CASSPLAEGLTGELFF.

The CDR3: CASSFPSTDTQYF. The CDR3 coding sequence is TGTGCCAGCAGCTTTCCATCTACGGATACGCAGTATTTT. The V and J genes are TRBV7-8 and TRBJ2-3; no firm D call. There are 13 residues in the CDR3. Looked up from germline, CDR1 is SGHVS and CDR2 is FQNEAQ. V lost 3 bases, J lost 6 bases, and 10 bases lay in between.

The V gene is TRBV5-1, the J gene TRBJ2-5; D is possibly TRBD2 (6 bases). With 2 bases removed from V and 5 bases from J, the gap between germline ends came to 16 bases. Germline V gives CDR1 SGHRS, CDR2 YFSETQ. This CDR3 is 15 amino acids long. CDR3 sequence: CASSLQAGIGETQYF. The DNA for the CDR3 is TGCGCCAGCAGCTTACAGGCGGGGATCGGGGAGACCCAGTACTTC. Filled out from reference TRBV5-1 and TRBJ2-5, the complete variable domain reads KAGVTQTPRYLIKTRGQQVTLSCSPISGHRSVSWYQQTPGQGLQFLFEYFSETQRNKGNFPGRFSGRQFSNSRSEMNVSTLELGDSALYLCASSLQAGIGETQYFGPGTRLLVL.

The rearrangement joins TRBV9 to TRBJ2-7, with D tentatively TRBD2 (6 bases). The CDR3 spans 16 residues. Trimming took off 0 bases at V and 2 bases at J, with 15 bases between the two ends. Germline V gives CDR1 SGDLS, CDR2 YYNGEE. The CDR3 loop reads CASSVAGSGGPYEQYF. CDR3 DNA: TGTGCCAGCAGCGTAGCGGGTAGCGGAGGACCCTACGAGCAGTACTTC.

The table lists this clone with a few counts. The V and J genes are TRBV7-8 and TRBJ1-2, with a tentative D call TRBD1 (6 bases). Trimming cost V 4 bases and J 4 bases, with 16 bases left between them. The germline V gene encodes CDR1 SGHVS and CDR2 FQNEAQ. There are 15 residues in the CDR3. The CDR3 bases are TGTGCCAGCAGCTCAACCTACAGGGCCGGCTATGGCTACACCTTC. The encoded protein is CASSSTYRAGYGYTF.

This rearrangement joins TRBV19 to TRBJ1-3; TRBD1 might be the D (6 bases). V lost 5 bases to trimming and J lost 1 base, with 18 bases between them. Per germline, CDR1 LNHDA and CDR2 SQIVND (reference sequence). The CDR3 is made up of 17 amino acids. Written as DNA, the CDR3 is TGTGCCAGTAGTCCTCGGGCACAGGGTCTGTCTGGAAACACCATATATTTT. Translating it yields CASSPRAQGLSGNTIYF.

The gene calls are TRBV11-3 and TRBJ2-7, with D maybe TRBD2 (6 bases). Germline CDR1 and CDR2: SGHNT and YENEEA. The CDR3 has 15 amino acids. V lost 1 base, J lost 3 bases, and 13 bases lay in between. CDR3 sequence: CASSLVASADYEQYF. The CDR3 coding sequence is TGTGCCAGCAGCTTAGTGGCTAGCGCCGACTACGAGCAGTACTTC.

The DNA of the CDR3 is TGTGCCAGTAGTAGGGACCGGGACAGATTCACCGGGGAGCTGTTTTTT. The encoded protein is CASSRDRDRFTGELFF. The J gene is TRBJ2-2, the V gene TRBV19, with TRBD1 identical over 7 bases. Germline CDR1 and CDR2: LNHDA and SQIVND (reference sequence). J lost 4 bases, V lost 4 bases, and 9 bases had no gene match. The CDR3 loop spans 16 amino acids.

DNA for the CDR3: TGTGCCAGCAGCTTATCGGTTCTCACCACCTACGAGCAGTACTTC. Translating gives CASSLSVLTTYEQYF. The chain employs TRBV7-2 and TRBJ2-7, with unresolved D. This CDR3 is built from 15 residues. Trimming took 2 bases from V and 2 from J, leaving 13 bases between them. The germline V gene encodes CDR1 SGHTA and CDR2 FQGNSA.